This T cell receptor beta chain appears in the sequencing data of a study of cytomegalovirus exposure and HLA in healthy donors. The CDR3 is made up of 13 amino acids. Trimming cost V 2 bases and J 4 bases; bases outside gene matches: 4. Germline CDR1 and CDR2: GTSNPN and SVGIG (reference sequence). PCR amplification relied on 60 Vbeta primers (plus 13 Jbeta primers). Produced via immunoSEQ multiplex PCR; TCRdb's table is partial and in-frame only. The sample records 150,000 to 200,000 clones, more than 75% being singletons. The rearrangement joins TRBV30 to TRBJ1-1, with 7 bases fitting TRBD1. The sequenced sample was PBMCs. This TCR was sampled from a girl under two years old in good health and CMV-seronegative. Here the CDR3 reads CAWSINRGTEAFF. The CDR3 DNA reads as TGTGCCTGGAGTATTAACAGGGGCACTGAAGCTTTCTTT.